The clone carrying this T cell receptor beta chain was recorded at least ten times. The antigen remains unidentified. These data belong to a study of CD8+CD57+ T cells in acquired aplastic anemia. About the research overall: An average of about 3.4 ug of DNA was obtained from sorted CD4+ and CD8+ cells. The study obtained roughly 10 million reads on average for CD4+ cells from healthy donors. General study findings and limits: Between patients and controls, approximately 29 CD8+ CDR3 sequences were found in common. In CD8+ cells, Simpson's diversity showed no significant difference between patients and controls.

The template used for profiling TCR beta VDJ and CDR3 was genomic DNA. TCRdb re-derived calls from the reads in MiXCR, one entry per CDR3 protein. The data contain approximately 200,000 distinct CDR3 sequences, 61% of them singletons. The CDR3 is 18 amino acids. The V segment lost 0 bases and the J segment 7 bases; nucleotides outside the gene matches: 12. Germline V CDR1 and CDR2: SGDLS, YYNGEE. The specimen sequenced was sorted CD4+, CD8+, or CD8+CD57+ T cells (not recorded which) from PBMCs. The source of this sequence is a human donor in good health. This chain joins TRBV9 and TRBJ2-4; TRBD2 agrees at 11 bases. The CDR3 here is CASSVGSLAGGKGNIQYF. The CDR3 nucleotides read TGTGCCAGCAGCGTAGGTAGTCTAGCGGGAGGAAAGGGGAACATTCAGTACTTC.